The 22 T cell receptor beta chains presented below share a single source sample, sequenced in a study of cytomegalovirus exposure and HLA in healthy donors. The PCR had 60 Vbeta and 13 Jbeta primers. Libraries were prepared by immunoSEQ multiplex PCR; TCRdb keeps only in-frame clonotypes and omits some of them. Seen here are approximately 90,000 clones, under 9% observed once, and the top ten hold 2% to 2.5%. Source material: PBMCs. Receptor source: a man between 50 and 59 years old in good health and CMV-seronegative.

The sample holds a few counts of this clone. J is TRBJ2-1 and V is TRBV5-6; 12 bases fit TRBD2. Trimming removed 1 base from V and 5 bases from J; junction bases left unmatched: 4. Germline lookup yields CDR1 SGHDT and CDR2 YYEEEE. This CDR3 is built from 16 residues. The DNA of the CDR3 is TGTGCCAGCAGCTTGTTCCGGACTAGCGGGGACAATGAGCAGTTCTTC. It codes for CASSLFRTSGDNEQFF.

The V and J genes are TRBV6-6 and TRBJ1-2; D is possibly TRBD1 (5 bases). Trimming took off 5 bases at V and 5 bases at J, with 15 bases between the two ends. There are 14 residues in the CDR3. The germline V gene encodes CDR1 MNHNY and CDR2 SVGAGI (reference sequence). The CDR3 coding sequence is TGTGCCAGCAGTCCACGAGCAGGGACTTATGGCTACACCTTC. Its translation: CASSPRAGTYGYTF.

The sample holds a few counts of this clone. The V gene is TRBV5-6, the J gene TRBJ1-2, with a weak D call TRBD1 (5 bases). CDR3 length: 12 residues. V was shortened by 6 bases and J by 4 bases, with 10 bases between the two germline ends. CDR1 and CDR2 (germline): SGHDT, YYEEEE. The CDR3 here is CASTSDTYGYTF. CDR3 DNA: TGTGCCAGCACCTCGGACACCTATGGCTACACCTTC.

The chain uses TRBV6-1 and TRBJ2-2; D may be TRBD2 (5 bases). CDR3 size: 14 residues. From germline, CDR1 is MNHNS and CDR2 SASEGT. V lost 6 bases and J lost 7, with 15 bases in between. The CDR3 region has the DNA TGTGCCAGCAGCGAACTTCCGGGGATCGGGGAGCTGTTTTTT. Residues: CASSELPGIGELFF.

The chain employs TRBV6-1 and TRBJ1-1; D is perhaps TRBD1 (5 bases). This CDR3 region has 16 residues. Germline assignment: CDR1 MNHNS and CDR2 SASEGT. The ends were cut back, 4 bases at V and 5 bases at J, with 20 bases in the middle. CDR3 sequence (DNA): TGTGCCAGCAGTGTTGGAATACAGGTAGTGTCGACTGAAGCTTTCTTT. Translation gives CASSVGIQVVSTEAFF.

The chain carries TRBV27 and TRBJ1-1; no reliable D call. Germline CDR1 and CDR2: MNHEY and SMNVEV (reference sequence). Between the trimmed V and J ends, which lost 10 bases and 0 bases, there was a span of 12 bases. The CDR3 spans 13 residues. CDR3 in DNA: TGTGCCACCCGTTCAGGCTTGAACACTGAAGCTTTCTTT. It translates to CATRSGLNTEAFF.

This clone was observed a few times. The V and J genes are TRBV15 and TRBJ1-4; the match to TRBD1 covers 8 bases. This CDR3 region has 17 residues. With 3 bases clipped from V and 0 bases from J, the junction kept 6 bases outside the gene matches. Germline V gives CDR1 LNHNV, CDR2 YYDKDF (reference sequence). As DNA, the CDR3 is TGTGCCACCAGCAGCCCGGGACAGGTTGCAACTAATGAAAAACTGTTTTTT. This sequence encodes CATSSPGQVATNEKLFF.

V gene TRBV9 combines with J gene TRBJ2-3; a weak D match, TRBD1 (6 bases). V was shortened by 3 bases and J by 6 bases, with 14 bases between the two germline ends. Germline V gene data show CDR1 as SGDLS and CDR2 as YYNGEE. This CDR3 region has 14 residues. For the CDR3, the DNA is TGTGCCAGCAGCGCAGGGGACGGATGGGATACGCAGTATTTT. Protein product: CASSAGDGWDTQYF.

The chain joins TRBV7-3 to TRBJ2-7; TRBD2 aligns across 14 bases. Germline lookup yields CDR1 SGHTA and CDR2 FQGTGA. The CDR3 sequence is 17 residues long. Trimming cost V 5 bases and J 5 bases; bases outside gene matches: 11. The CDR3 sequence: CASSPYPGLAGVDEQYF. The CDR3 nucleotides are TGTGCCAGCAGCCCTTACCCGGGACTAGCGGGAGTTGACGAGCAGTACTTC.

In the case of this clone: One junction end does not reproduce the germline sequence, and a read error may be involved. The chain carries TRBV4-3 and TRBJ2-7; possibly TRBD1 for D (5 bases). The CDR3 runs to 14 residues. Germline assignment: CDR1 LGHNA and CDR2 YSLEER. The CDR3 region is CASSQDAWGLKPSF. The DNA for the CDR3 is TGCGCCAGCAGCCAAGACGCCTGGGGCTTAAAGCCCAGCTTC.

This clone was picked up a small number of times. The chain couples TRBV28 to TRBJ2-1; 9 nucleotides agree with TRBD1. V lost 5 bases and J lost 4; bases outside the gene matches: 9. From germline, CDR1 is MDHEN and CDR2 SYDVKM. The CDR3 contains 16 residues. The CDR3 reads CASSPLQGAPYNEQFF. The CDR3 DNA follows: TGTGCCAGCAGTCCCCTACAGGGGGCGCCATACAATGAGCAGTTCTTC.

J is TRBJ1-3 and V is TRBV7-9; D is ambiguous. From germline, CDR1 is SEHNR and CDR2 FQNEAQ (reference sequence). Trimming took off 5 bases at V and 0 bases at J, with 8 bases between the two ends. The CDR3 extends over 14 amino acids. The CDR3 DNA is TGTGCCAGCAGCGGAGGGTACTCTGGAAACACCATATATTTT. It codes for CASSGGYSGNTIYF.

This clone has just a few counts. V and J are TRBV6-5 and TRBJ2-1; D is unresolved. Per germline, CDR1 MNHEY and CDR2 SVGAGI. The CDR3 is 16 residues long. V lost 0 bases and J lost 0, with 9 bases in between. CDR3 sequence reads: CASSYSADNSYNEQFF. In DNA, the CDR3 is TGTGCCAGCAGTTACTCGGCAGATAACTCCTACAATGAGCAGTTCTTC.

CDR3 in DNA: TGTGCCAGTAGTATGCCTCTCGGGACAGGGGACTACAATGAGCAGTTCTTC. As protein: CASSMPLGTGDYNEQFF. The rearrangement joins TRBV19 to TRBJ2-1; 10 bases fit TRBD1. The length of the CDR3 is 17 residues. Trimming removed 3 bases from V and 3 bases from J; junction bases left unmatched: 8. Germline V lookup: CDR1 LNHDA, CDR2 SQIVND (reference sequence).

V is TRBV21-1 and J is TRBJ1-1. TRBV21-1 is a pseudogene segment. CDR3 length: 14 amino acids. The DNA of the CDR3 is TGTGCCAGCAGCAAAGTTGAAGCGAACACTGAAGCTTTCTTT. Its protein product is CASSKVEANTEAFF.

This clone was seen a handful of times. V is TRBV7-3 and J is TRBJ2-3, with 9 bases matching TRBD1. This CDR3 has 17 residues. The ends lost 0 bases at V and 3 bases at J; junction bases unmatched: 7. From germline, CDR1 is SGHTA and CDR2 FQGTGA. The CDR3 DNA sequence: TGTGCCAGCAGCTTAACGATCCTAGGGACAGGGACAGATACGCAGTATTTT. It translates to CASSLTILGTGTDTQYF.

V is TRBV9 and J is TRBJ2-3; a possible D gene is TRBD2 (6 bases). The CDR3 consists of 14 residues. The V gene's germline CDR1 is SGDLS and CDR2 YYNGEE. V was pared by 3 bases and J by 3 bases, with 11 bases between. Here the CDR3 DNA reads TGTGCCAGCAGCGCTACGGGGAGGACAGATACGCAGTATTTT. Translation gives CASSATGRTDTQYF.

J is TRBJ2-7 and V is TRBV18; TRBD2 matches 8 bases. This CDR3 comprises 16 residues. Germline-derived CDR1 and CDR2 are KGHSH and LQKENI. V dropped 3 bases and J dropped 1; count of bases not matched to a gene: 8. This CDR3 reads CASSPRLAGGSYEQYF. The CDR3 coding sequence is TGTGCCAGCTCACCCCGCCTAGCGGGTGGTTCCTACGAGCAGTACTTC. Full variable domain (outside the CDR3, taken from reference TRBV18 and TRBJ2-7): NAGVMQNPRHLVRRRGQEARLRCSPMKGHSHVYWYRQLPEEGLKFMVYLQKENIIDESGMPKERFSAEFPKEGPSILRIQQVVRGDSAAYFCASSPRLAGGSYEQYFGPGTRLTVT.

The rearrangement links TRBV7-9 to TRBJ1-1; D unclear. In germline, CDR1 is SEHNR, CDR2 FQNEAQ (reference sequence). This CDR3 is 13 amino acids long. V lost 5 bases and J 1 base, leaving 8 bases between the germline ends. CDR3 sequence reads: CASSTTANTEAFF. In nucleotides, the CDR3 is TGTGCCAGCAGCACCACAGCGAACACTGAAGCTTTCTTT.

This clone has just a few counts. This same CDR3 is encoded by further DNA sequences in the sample. The chain carries TRBV5-5 and TRBJ1-4, with D perhaps TRBD1 (6 bases). There are 15 residues in the CDR3. The ends were cut back, 2 bases at V and 4 bases at J, with 12 bases in the middle. Germline values: CDR1 SGHKS, CDR2 YYEKEE (reference sequence). Written as DNA, the CDR3 is TGTGCCAGCAGCTTAATGACAGGCCTTAATGAAAAACTGTTTTTT. This encodes CASSLMTGLNEKLFF.

This clone was detected only a few times. The chain employs TRBV5-1 and TRBJ2-2, with TRBD1 as a possible D gene (6 bases). V was clipped by 0 bases and J by 4 bases, with 16 bases between them. There are 17 residues in the CDR3. In germline, CDR1 is SGHRS, CDR2 YFSETQ. CDR3 loop: CASSLAPRGSFTGELFF. As DNA, the CDR3 is TGCGCCAGCAGCTTGGCCCCCAGGGGCTCGTTCACCGGGGAGCTGTTTTTT.

There are a few counts of this clone. The V and J genes are TRBV7-9 and TRBJ2-5; 12 positions agree with TRBD2. The CDR3 has 14 residues. Germline CDR1 is SEHNR and CDR2 is FQNEAQ (reference sequence). Unmatched junction bases numbered 1, after V lost 5 bases and J lost 3 bases. The CDR3 protein is CASSRLAGEETQYF. The CDR3 nucleotides read TGTGCCAGCAGCCGACTAGCGGGAGAAGAGACCCAGTACTTC.